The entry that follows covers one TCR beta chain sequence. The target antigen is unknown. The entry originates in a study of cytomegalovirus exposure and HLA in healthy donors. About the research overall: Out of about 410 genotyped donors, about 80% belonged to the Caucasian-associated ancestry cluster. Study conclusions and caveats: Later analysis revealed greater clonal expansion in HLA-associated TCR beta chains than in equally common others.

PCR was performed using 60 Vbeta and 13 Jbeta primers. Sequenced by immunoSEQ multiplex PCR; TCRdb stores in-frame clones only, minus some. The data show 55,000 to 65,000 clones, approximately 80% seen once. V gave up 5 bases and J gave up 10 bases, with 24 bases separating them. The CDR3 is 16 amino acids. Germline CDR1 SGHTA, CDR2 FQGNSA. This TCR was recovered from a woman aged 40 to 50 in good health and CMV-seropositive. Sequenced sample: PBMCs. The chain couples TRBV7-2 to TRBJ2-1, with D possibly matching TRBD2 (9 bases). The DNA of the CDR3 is TGTGCCAGCAGCCACCGTGGGTTAGCGGGGGACAGGGAGCAGTTCTTC. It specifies CASSHRGLAGDREQFF.